These 5 T cell receptor beta chains came from one sample sequenced in a study of T cells after yellow fever vaccination. In TCRdb, the 5' RACE reads were re-called with MiXCR into one record per CDR3 protein. The table includes about 300,000 distinct CDR3 sequences, approximately 4.2% detected once. Sequencing used PBMCs, obtained 5 days after the yellow fever booster vaccination. The receptors here all came from a man between 18 and 29 years old who received the YFV17D yellow fever vaccine.

This clonotype was observed many times. The V and J genes are TRBV19 and TRBJ2-3, with 8 bases fitting TRBD2. The CDR3 is 16 amino acids. After removal of 2 bases from V and 8 bases from J, the junction contained 12 bases not matched to a gene. The germline V gene has CDR1 LNHDA and CDR2 SQIVND (reference sequence). The CDR3 DNA is TGTGCCAGTAGTATACCCCGGTCGGGGGGGCGGAGTACGCAGTATTTT. Residues: CASSIPRSGGRSTQYF. Complete variable domain (other parts from reference TRBV19 and TRBJ2-3): DGGITQSPKYLFRKEGQNVTLSCEQNLNHDAMYWYRQDPGQGLRLIYYSQIVNDFQKGDIAEGYSVSREKKESFPLTVTSAQKNPTAFYLCASSIPRSGGRSTQYFGPGTRLTVL.

There are a few counts of this clonotype. The V call is TRBV10-3, the J call TRBJ2-3; 13 nucleotides agree with TRBD2. CDR3 size: 16 residues. V shed 6 bases and J 2 bases; nucleotides not matched to a gene: 5. Germline CDR1 and CDR2: ENHRY and SYGVKD. The DNA for the CDR3 is TGTGCCATCAGCAGAGGGACTAGCGGGGTCACAGATACGCAGTATTTT. Its translation is CAISRGTSGVTDTQYF.

The chain couples TRBV13 to TRBJ2-5, with 8 bases identical to TRBD2. The CDR3 has 16 residues. Germline V gene lookup returns CDR1 PRHDT and CDR2 FYEKMQ (reference sequence). Trimming at V came to 2 bases and at J to 0 bases, leaving 5 bases not matched to a gene. In DNA form, the CDR3 reads TGTGCCAGCAGCTTATCGGGGGGGCTGTACCAAGAGACCCAGTACTTC. This encodes CASSLSGGLYQETQYF.

In its sample, this clonotype was seen many times. This rearrangement joins TRBV20-1 to TRBJ1-2, with D perhaps matching TRBD1 (5 bases). V dropped 3 bases and J dropped 2 bases, with 7 bases sitting between them. There are 12 residues in the CDR3. The germline V gene has CDR1 DFQATT and CDR2 SNEGSKA (reference sequence). The CDR3 sequence is CSASGGNYGYTF. CDR3 sequence (DNA): TGCAGTGCTAGCGGGGGGAACTATGGCTACACCTTC.

This clonotype occurred a few times. The DNA for the CDR3 is TGCAGCGTGGGAGCCCCTGACGGGACAGGGAGTAGGAGTGCTTTCTTT. Its protein is CSVGAPDGTGSRSAFF. This chain uses TRBV29-1 with TRBJ1-1; TRBD1 matches at 9 bases. This CDR3 region has 16 residues. V shed 6 bases and J 11 bases; nucleotides not matched to a gene: 22. CDR1 and CDR2 from the germline V gene are SQVTM and ANQGSEA.